The next 2 T cell receptor beta chains were all read from a single sample in a study of radiation and T cells in renal cell carcinoma. Time point specified: blood 4 weeks post-SBRT, at nephrectomy. Treatment noted: 15 Gy SBRT to primary tumor, nephrectomy 4 weeks later. Only in-frame clones appear in the TCRdb table, and some are missing; sequencing was by immunoSEQ multiplex PCR. The sample holds about 83,000 clones, approximately 82% seen once. The sample was blood, taken from a patient whose treatment included radiotherapy and nephrectomy. All receptors derive from a woman aged 55-75 years with renal cell carcinoma.

V usage is TRBV11-2 and J usage is TRBJ1-6, with TRBD1 matching 9 bases. Germline CDR1 and CDR2: SGHAT and FQNNGV. The CDR3 runs to 14 residues. V shed 5 bases and J 8 bases; nucleotides not matched to a gene: 4. In DNA form, the CDR3 reads TGTGCCAGCAGCCTGACAGGGGGTGATTCACCCCTCCACTTT. Translated: CASSLTGGDSPLHF.

The V call is TRBV11-2, the J call TRBJ1-2; TRBD1 is a possible D gene (5 bases). The CDR3 has 17 amino acids. The germline V gene encodes CDR1 SGHAT and CDR2 FQNNGV. V was trimmed by 2 bases and J by 1 base, leaving 17 bases between them. The CDR3 region is CASSLRGQAGFNYGYTF. The CDR3 DNA reads as TGTGCCAGCAGCTTAAGGGGCCAGGCGGGATTTAACTATGGCTACACCTTC.